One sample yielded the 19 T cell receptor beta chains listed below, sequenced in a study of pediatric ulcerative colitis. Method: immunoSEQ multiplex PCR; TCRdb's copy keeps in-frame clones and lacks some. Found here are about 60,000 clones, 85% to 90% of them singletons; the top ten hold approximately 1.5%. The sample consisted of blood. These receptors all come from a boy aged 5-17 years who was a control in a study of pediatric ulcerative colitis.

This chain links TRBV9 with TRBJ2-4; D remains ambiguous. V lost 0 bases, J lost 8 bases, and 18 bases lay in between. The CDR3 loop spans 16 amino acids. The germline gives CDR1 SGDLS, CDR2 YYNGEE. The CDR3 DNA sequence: TGTGCCAGCAGCGTAGGTAGGACGAAAAGAGGAGACATTCAGTACTTC. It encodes CASSVGRTKRGDIQYF.

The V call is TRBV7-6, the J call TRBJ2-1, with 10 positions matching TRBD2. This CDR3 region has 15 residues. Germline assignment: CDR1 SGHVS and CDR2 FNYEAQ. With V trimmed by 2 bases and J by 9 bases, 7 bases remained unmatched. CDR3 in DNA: TGTGCCAGCAGCTTAACCCCTAGCGGGGGACCTGAGCAGTTCTTC. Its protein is CASSLTPSGGPEQFF.

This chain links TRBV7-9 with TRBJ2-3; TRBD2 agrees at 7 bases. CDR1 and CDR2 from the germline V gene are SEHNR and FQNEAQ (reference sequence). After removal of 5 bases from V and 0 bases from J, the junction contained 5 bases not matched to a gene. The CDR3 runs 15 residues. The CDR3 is CASSPRGGSTDTQYF. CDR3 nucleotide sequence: TGTGCCAGCAGCCCCCGCGGGGGTAGCACAGATACGCAGTATTTT.

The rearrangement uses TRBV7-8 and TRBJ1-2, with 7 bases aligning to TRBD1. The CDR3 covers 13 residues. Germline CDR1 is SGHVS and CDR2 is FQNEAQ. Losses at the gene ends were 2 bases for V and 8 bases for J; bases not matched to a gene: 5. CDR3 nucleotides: TGTGCCAGCAGCTTATCAGGGGGAGGGGGCTACACCTTC. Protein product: CASSLSGGGGYTF.

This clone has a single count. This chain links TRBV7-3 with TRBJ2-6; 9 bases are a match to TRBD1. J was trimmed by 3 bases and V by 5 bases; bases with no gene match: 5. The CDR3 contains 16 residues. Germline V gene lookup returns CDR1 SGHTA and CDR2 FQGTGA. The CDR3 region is CASSRQGVDGANVLTF. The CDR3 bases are TGTGCCAGCAGCCGACAGGGGGTGGATGGGGCCAACGTCCTGACTTTC.

The CDR3 DNA follows: TGTGCCAGCAGCGCAAGGTGGGAGGGGGCGTCAGGAAACACCATATATTTT. Translated, it gives CASSARWEGASGNTIYF. The rearrangement joins TRBV5-6 to TRBJ1-3; 7 bases are shared with TRBD1. The germline V gene encodes CDR1 SGHDT and CDR2 YYEEEE. The ends lost 4 bases at V and 4 bases at J; junction bases unmatched: 14. This CDR3 is 17 amino acids long. The full variable domain, in which reference TRBV5-6 and TRBJ1-3 provide the parts outside the CDR3, is DAGVTQSPTHLIKTRGQQVTLRCSPKSGHDTVSWYQQALGQGPQFIFQYYEEEERQRGNFPDRFSGHQFPNYSSELNVNALLLGDSALYLCASSARWEGASGNTIYFGEGSWLTVV.

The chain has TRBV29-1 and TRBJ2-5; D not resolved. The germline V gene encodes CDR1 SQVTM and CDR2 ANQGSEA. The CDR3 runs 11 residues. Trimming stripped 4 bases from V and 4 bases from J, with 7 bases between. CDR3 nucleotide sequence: TGCAGCGTTGGGGTGGGAGAGACCCAGTACTTC. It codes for CSVGVGETQYF.

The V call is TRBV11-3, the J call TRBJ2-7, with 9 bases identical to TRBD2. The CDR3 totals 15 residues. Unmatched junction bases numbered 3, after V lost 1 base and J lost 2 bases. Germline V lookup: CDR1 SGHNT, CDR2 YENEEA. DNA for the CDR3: TGTGCCAGCAGCTTAGGGCGGGGGGGCCCCTACGAGCAGTACTTC. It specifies CASSLGRGGPYEQYF.

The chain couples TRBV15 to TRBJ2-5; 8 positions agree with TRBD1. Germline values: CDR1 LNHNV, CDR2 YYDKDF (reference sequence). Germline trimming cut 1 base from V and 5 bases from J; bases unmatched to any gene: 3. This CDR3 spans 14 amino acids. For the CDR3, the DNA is TGTGCCACCAGCAGAGGACAGGGGATGGAGACCCAGTACTTC. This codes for CATSRGQGMETQYF.

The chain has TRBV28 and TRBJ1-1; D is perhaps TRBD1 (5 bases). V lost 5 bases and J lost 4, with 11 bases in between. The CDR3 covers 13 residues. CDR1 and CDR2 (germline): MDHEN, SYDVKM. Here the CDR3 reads CASSLWQGTEAFF. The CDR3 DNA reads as TGTGCCAGCAGTCTTTGGCAGGGCACTGAAGCTTTCTTT.

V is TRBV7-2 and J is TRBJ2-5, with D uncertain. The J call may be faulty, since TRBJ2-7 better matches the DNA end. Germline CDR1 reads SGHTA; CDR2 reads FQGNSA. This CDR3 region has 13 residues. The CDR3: CASSRPPGYEQYF. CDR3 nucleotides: TGTGCCAGCAGCCGGCCCCCCGGGTACGAGCAGTACTTC.

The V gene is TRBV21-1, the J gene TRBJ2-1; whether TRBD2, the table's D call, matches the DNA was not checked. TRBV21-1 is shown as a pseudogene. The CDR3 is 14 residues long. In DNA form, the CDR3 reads TGTGCCAGCAGCACCCGGACTAGCTACAATGAGCAGTTCTTC. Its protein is CASSTRTSYNEQFF.

This chain's CDR3 is CASSLVEGSGEAFF. In DNA, the CDR3 is TGTGCCAGCAGCTTAGTAGAGGGTTCCGGGGAAGCTTTCTTT. V usage is TRBV7-8 and J usage is TRBJ1-1, with D unresolved. The CDR3 has 14 residues. Per germline, CDR1 SGHVS and CDR2 FQNEAQ. The V gene lost 1 base and the J gene lost 8 bases, with 14 bases spanning the gap.

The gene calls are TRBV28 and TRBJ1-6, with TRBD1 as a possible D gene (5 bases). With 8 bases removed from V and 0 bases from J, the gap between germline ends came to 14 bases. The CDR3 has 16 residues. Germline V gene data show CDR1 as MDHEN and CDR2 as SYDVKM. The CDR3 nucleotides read TGTGCCAGCCGGGACGGCTTGTTCTCCTATAATTCACCCCTCCACTTT. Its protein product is CASRDGLFSYNSPLHF.

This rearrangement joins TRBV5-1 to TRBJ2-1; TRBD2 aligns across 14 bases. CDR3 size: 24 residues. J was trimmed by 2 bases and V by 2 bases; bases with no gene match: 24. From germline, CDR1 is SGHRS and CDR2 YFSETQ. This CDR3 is CASSFASGVPRTSGRLTPYNEQFF. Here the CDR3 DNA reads TGCGCCAGCAGCTTTGCCTCGGGGGTACCGAGGACTAGCGGGAGGTTAACACCCTACAATGAGCAGTTCTTC. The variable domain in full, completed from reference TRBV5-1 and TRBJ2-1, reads KAGVTQTPRYLIKTRGQQVTLSCSPISGHRSVSWYQQTPGQGLQFLFEYFSETQRNKGNFPGRFSGRQFSNSRSEMNVSTLELGDSALYLCASSFASGVPRTSGRLTPYNEQFFGPGTRLTVL.

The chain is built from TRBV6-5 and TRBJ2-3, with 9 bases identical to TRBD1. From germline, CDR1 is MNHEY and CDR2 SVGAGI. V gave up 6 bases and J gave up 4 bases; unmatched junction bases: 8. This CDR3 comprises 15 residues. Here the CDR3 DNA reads TGTGCCAGCAGCCCTAAAACAGGGGGCGCAGATACGCAGTATTTT. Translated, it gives CASSPKTGGADTQYF.

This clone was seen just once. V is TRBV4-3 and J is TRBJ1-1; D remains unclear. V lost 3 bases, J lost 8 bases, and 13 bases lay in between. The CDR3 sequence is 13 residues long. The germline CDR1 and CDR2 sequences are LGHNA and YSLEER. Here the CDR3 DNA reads TGCGCCAGCAGCCAGAGACCCCACAGCGAAGCTTTCTTT. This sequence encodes CASSQRPHSEAFF.

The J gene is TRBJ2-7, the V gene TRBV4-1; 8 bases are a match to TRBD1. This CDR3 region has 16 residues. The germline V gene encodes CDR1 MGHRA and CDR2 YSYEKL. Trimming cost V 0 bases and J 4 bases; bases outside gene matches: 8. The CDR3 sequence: CASSQDHRTGRYEQYF. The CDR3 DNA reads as TGCGCCAGCAGCCAAGATCATCGGACAGGGAGGTACGAGCAGTACTTC.

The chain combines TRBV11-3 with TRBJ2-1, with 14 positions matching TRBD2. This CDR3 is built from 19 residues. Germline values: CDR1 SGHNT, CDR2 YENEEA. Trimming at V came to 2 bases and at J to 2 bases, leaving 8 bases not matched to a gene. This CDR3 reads CASSLRGTSGSRPYNEQFF. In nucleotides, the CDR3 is TGTGCCAGCAGCTTAAGGGGGACTAGCGGGAGCCGGCCCTACAATGAGCAGTTCTTC. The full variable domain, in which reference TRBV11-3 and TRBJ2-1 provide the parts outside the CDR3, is EAGVVQSPRYKIIEKKQPVAFWCNPISGHNTLYWYLQNLGQGPELLIRYENEEAVDDSQLPKDRFSAERLKGVDSTLKIQPAELGDSAVYLCASSLRGTSGSRPYNEQFFGPGTRLTVL.